Below, one T cell receptor beta chain is given with its context. V gave up 2 bases and J gave up 5 bases; unmatched junction bases: 11. CDR1 is MNHNS and CDR2 is SASEGT in the germline V gene. The CDR3 has 16 residues. This sample stems from a study of T cell responses to AZD1222 COVID-19 vaccine. The protocol was immunoSEQ multiplex PCR, while the TCRdb copy is restricted to in-frame clones and leaves out a portion. The data contain 46,000 or so clones, 90% of them singletons. Investigators merged groups given second doses at roughly 4 or roughly 12 weeks. The sample consisted of peripheral blood, taken 28 days after the second AZD1222 dose. This sequence was found in an adult who received the AZD1222 COVID-19 vaccine. V and J are TRBV6-1 and TRBJ2-5; 7 bases are a match to TRBD2. The CDR3 nucleotides read TGTGCCAGCAGTGAACTTGGACTAGGGAGTGGTGAGACCCAGTACTTC. It encodes CASSELGLGSGETQYF.